Listed below are T cell receptor beta chains from one sample, sequenced in a study of beta chain features in type 1 diabetes. The assay was immunoSEQ multiplex PCR, and TCRdb's table has in-frame clones only and misses some. The sample has nearly 250,000 clones, roughly 15% seen once. The sequenced sample consisted of naive CD4+ T cells from blood. These TCRs come from a woman aged 40-49 years in good health. CDR3s include the opening cysteine and the closing phenylalanine or tryptophan. The D gene is left open where the match is weak. Size is omitted from some rows. Given values are once, few, many or a class for expanded clones.

TRBV7-8	-	-	TRBJ2-7	TGTGCCAGCAGCTTAGGCGTGCCCAGGGGTGGCTACGAGCAGTACTTC	CASSLGVPRGGYEQYF
TRBV6-5	few	-	TRBJ1-1	TGTGCCAGCAGTTACGGGCAGCATAACACTGAAGCTTTCTTT	CASSYGQHNTEAFF
TRBV5-1	few	-	TRBJ2-7	TGCGCCAGCCGGTGGGACACAGTTTCCTACGAGCAGTACTTC	CASRWDTVSYEQYF
TRBV2	few	-	TRBJ1-2	TGTGCCAGCAGCACAGGATCCAGTGGGGGCTACACCTTC	CASSTGSSGGYTF
TRBV11-2	-	-	TRBJ2-3	TGTGCCAGCAGCGGAGGGCAGGAGACAGGGCAATATTTT	CASSGGQETGQYF
TRBV5-4	few	TRBD2	TRBJ2-5	TGTGCCAGCAGCTTTGGGAGGCGGGGGGGGCAAGAGACCCAGTACTTC	CASSFGRRGGQETQYF
TRBV7-9	few	-	TRBJ2-3	TGTGCCAGCAGCCCGTCATTAGTGGATACGCAGTATTTT	CASSPSLVDTQYF
TRBV2	few	TRBD2	TRBJ2-2	TGTGCCAGCAGCGTAGCGGGACCGAACACCGGGGAGCTGTTTTTT	CASSVAGPNTGELFF
TRBV6-5	-	-	TRBJ2-7	TGTGCCACCAGGTTCGGGTTGGGCTACGAGCAGTACTTC	CATRFGLGYEQYF
TRBV11-2	-	TRBD1	TRBJ2-7	TGTGCCAGCAGCTTTCCCGGGACAGGGATCTACGAGCAGTACTTC	CASSFPGTGIYEQYF
TRBV10-3	-	TRBD1	TRBJ1-2	TGTGCCATCAGTGAGCCATTAGACAGGGGGACTGGCTACACCTTC	CAISEPLDRGTGYTF
TRBV6-5	-	-	TRBJ1-5	TGTGCCAGCAGGGCCCCCGGGGGCAATCAGCCCCAGCATTTT	CASRAPGGNQPQHF
TRBV14	-	-	TRBJ2-7	TGTGCCAGCAGTGGAGGACGCGTAAAATCCTACGAGCAGTACTTC	CASSGGRVKSYEQYF
TRBV27	few	TRBD1	TRBJ1-1	TGTGCCAGCAGACGGGACAGGGTAAGGTTTGGGAACACTGAAGCTTTCTTT	CASRRDRVRFGNTEAFF
TRBV13	few	TRBD1	TRBJ2-5	TGTGCCAGCAGCTTAGTTCGACAGGGGGCTGAGACCCAGTACTTC	CASSLVRQGAETQYF
TRBV4-2	few	TRBD2	TRBJ2-2	TGTGCCAGCAGCCAAGAGAGGAGCGGGGGGGCCGTCGGGGAGCTGTTTTTT	CASSQERSGGAVGELFF
TRBV7-9	-	TRBD2	TRBJ2-5	TGTGCCAGCAGCGCTAGCGGGCGAGAGACCCAGTACTTC	CASSASGRETQYF
TRBV6-5	once	-	TRBJ1-3	TGTGCCAGCAGAGATCCAGGGCATGGAAACACCATATATTTT	CASRDPGHGNTIYF
TRBV5-1	few	TRBD2	TRBJ2-7	TGCGCCAGCAGCTTGGAACTAGCGGAGGACTCCTACGAGCAGTACTTC	CASSLELAEDSYEQYF
TRBV27	few	-	TRBJ1-6	TGTGCCAGCAGTTTGCTGGGCAGAGATAATTCACCCCTCCACTTT	CASSLLGRDNSPLHF
TRBV30	-	TRBD1	TRBJ1-5	TGTGCCTGGATCGGTGAGGGACAGGGGGGCGACGATCAGCCCCAGCATTTT	CAWIGEGQGGDDQPQHF
TRBV5-1	-	-	TRBJ2-7	TGCGCCAGCAGCCGAATACGGACATCCTACGAGCAGTACTTC	CASSRIRTSYEQYF